The clone carrying this TCR beta chain came up a few times. The time point was: pre-sensitization, week 0. Regarding treatment: therapeutic diphenylcyclopropenone sensitization with weekly scalp DPC. Samples of blood were obtained prior to the application of each patch test. These data are taken from a study of human T cells and chemical hapten exposure. Study-wide context: The study patch tested 0.01% DPC on the upper back and read results at 6 days.

This CDR3 is built from 11 residues. V lost 4 bases and J 12 bases, leaving 10 bases between the germline ends. CDR1 and CDR2 from the germline V gene are MDHEN and SYDVKM. Individual cDNA molecules each carried unique molecular identifiers attached by the library. From the RACE reads, TCRdb called clonotypes with MiXCR, one entry per CDR3 protein. The table has 100,000 to 150,000 distinct CDR3 sequences, around an eighth seen once; the top ten hold approximately 3%. This receptor was obtained from a woman between 18 and 30 years old with alopecia areata. Some clones in this sample may be carry-over from other donors' samples. This chain uses TRBV28 with TRBJ1-5, with D possibly TRBD1 on 6 matching bases. The sequencing used whole blood, collected in connection with sensitization to the hapten diphenylcyclopropenone (DPC). The CDR3 protein is CASSSGTLQHF. The DNA for the CDR3 is TGTGCCAGCAGTTCGGGGACACTCCAGCATTTT.